Following are 3 T cell receptor beta chains from one sample sequenced in a study of blood T cells in healthy people across ages. A second PCR of roughly 6 to 12 cycles used a sample-barcoded 5' primer and a J-beta primer mix. Using its own MiXCR run on the 5' RACE reads, TCRdb lists one record per CDR3 protein. This repertoire shows some 550,000 distinct CDR3 sequences, more than 45% found once; its top ten account for under 30%. Sequencing was carried out using blood. The receptors derive from a man older than 75 in good health.

The V and J genes are TRBV7-3 and TRBJ2-1; either TRBD1 or TRBD2 may supply D (5 bases each). The CDR3 totals 15 residues. V was clipped by 4 bases and J by 6 bases, with 16 bases between them. CDR1 and CDR2 (germline): SGHTA, FQGTGA. In DNA, the CDR3 is TGTGCCAGCAGCTATGGTCCGGGACCTCCCAATGAGCAGTTCTTC. Amino acid sequence: CASSYGPGPPNEQFF.

V usage is TRBV29-1 and J usage is TRBJ2-5; 9 bases align to TRBD2. Germline V gives CDR1 SQVTM, CDR2 ANQGSEA. CDR3 length: 14 amino acids. V gave up 3 bases and J gave up 4 bases; unmatched junction bases: 6. CDR3 nucleotides: TGCAGCGTTGACGTAGCGGGAGTGGGAGAGACCCAGTACTTC. Its translation: CSVDVAGVGETQYF.

V gene TRBV5-4 combines with J gene TRBJ2-6; TRBD1 agrees at 10 bases. After removal of 5 bases from V and 4 bases from J, the junction contained 9 bases not matched to a gene. Germline CDR1 and CDR2: SGHNT and YYREEE (reference sequence). The length of the CDR3 is 17 residues. The CDR3 DNA reads as TGTGCCAGCAGTTTTAGGACAGGGGGATTAGGGGCCAACGTCCTGACTTTC. It is translated as CASSFRTGGLGANVLTF. The full variable domain, with the rest looked up from reference TRBV5-4 and TRBJ2-6, is ETGVTQSPTHLIKTRGQQVTLRCSSQSGHNTVSWYQQALGQGPQFIFQYYREEENGRGNFPPRFSGLQFPNYSSELNVNALELDDSALYLCASSFRTGGLGANVLTFGAGSRLTVL.